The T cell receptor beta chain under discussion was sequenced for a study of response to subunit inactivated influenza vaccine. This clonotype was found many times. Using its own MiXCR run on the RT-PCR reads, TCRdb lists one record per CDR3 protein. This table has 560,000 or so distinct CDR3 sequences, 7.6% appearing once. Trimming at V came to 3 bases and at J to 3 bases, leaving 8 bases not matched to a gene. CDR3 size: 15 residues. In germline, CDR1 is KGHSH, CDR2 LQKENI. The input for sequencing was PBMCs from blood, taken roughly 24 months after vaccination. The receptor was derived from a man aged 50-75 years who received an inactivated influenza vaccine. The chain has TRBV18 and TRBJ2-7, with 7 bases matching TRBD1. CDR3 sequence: CASSPSTGSSYEQYF. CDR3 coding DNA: TGTGCCAGCTCACCGTCGACAGGGTCTAGCTACGAGCAGTACTTC.